This section outlines one T cell receptor (beta chain) sequence together with its context. This specimen comes from a study of blood T cell repertoires in COVID-19. This CDR3 contains 15 residues. Germline V gene lookup returns CDR1 MGHRA and CDR2 YSYEKL. V was pared by 2 bases and J by 4 bases, with 8 bases of the junction left unmatched. The protocol was immunoSEQ multiplex PCR, while the TCRdb copy is restricted to in-frame clones and leaves out a portion. The sample includes some 110,000 clones, approximately 87% of them seen just once. V is TRBV4-1 and J is TRBJ2-7, with TRBD1 matching over 7 bases. The origin of this receptor is a man between 65 and 80 years old who had recovered from COVID-19. The sample was peripheral blood. The DNA of the CDR3 is TGCGCCAGCAGCCAATCGACAGGGTATTTTTACGAGCAGTACTTC. The encoded protein is CASSQSTGYFYEQYF.